The next 32 T cell receptor beta chains were all read from a single sample in a study of blood T cell repertoires in COVID-19. The protocol was immunoSEQ multiplex PCR, while the TCRdb copy is restricted to in-frame clones and leaves out a portion. The sample holds 130,000 to 150,000 clones, approximately 81% seen once. Sample: peripheral blood. These receptor sequences come from a human donor with acute or convalescent COVID-19. The donor label of this sample is uncertain.

The genes are TRBV27 and TRBJ1-5, with 9 bases fitting TRBD1. The CDR3 is 14 amino acids. V gave up 6 bases and J gave up 3 bases; unmatched junction bases: 3. Per the germline V gene, CDR1 is MNHEY and CDR2 is SMNVEV (reference sequence). The CDR3: CASSRDRANQPQHF. Written as DNA, the CDR3 is TGTGCCAGCAGCCGGGACAGGGCCAATCAGCCCCAGCATTTT.

The CDR3 spells CASSLVPGRGTGELFF. DNA for the CDR3: TGCGCCAGCAGCTTGGTTCCAGGGCGTGGGACCGGGGAGCTGTTTTTT. V usage is TRBV5-1 and J usage is TRBJ2-2; perhaps TRBD1 as D (5 bases). The length of the CDR3 is 16 residues. The germline gives CDR1 SGHRS, CDR2 YFSETQ. V was shortened by 0 bases and J by 5 bases, with 14 bases between the two germline ends.

V and J are TRBV5-6 and TRBJ2-7, with 14 bases lining up with TRBD2. V gave up 4 bases and J gave up 3 bases; unmatched junction bases: 3. The length of the CDR3 is 15 residues. Per the germline V gene, CDR1 is SGHDT and CDR2 is YYEEEE. CDR3 region: CASSGTSGGLYEQYF. DNA of the CDR3: TGTGCCAGCAGCGGGACTAGCGGGGGTCTCTACGAGCAGTACTTC.

V and J are TRBV6-6 and TRBJ1-2; a possible D gene is TRBD1 (6 bases). Between the trimmed V and J ends, which lost 5 bases and 2 bases, there was a span of 12 bases. Germline V gives CDR1 MNHNY, CDR2 SVGAGI (reference sequence). This CDR3 contains 14 residues. The CDR3 coding sequence is TGTGCCAGCAGTGCGGACAGAACCAACTATGGCTACACCTTC. Its translation: CASSADRTNYGYTF.

The rearrangement uses TRBV27 and TRBJ2-1, with a tentative D call TRBD2 (6 bases). V was pared by 5 bases and J by 0 bases, with 17 bases between. The CDR3 totals 17 residues. Germline CDR1 MNHEY, CDR2 SMNVEV (reference sequence). The CDR3, as DNA: TGTGCCAGCAGTGCCCAACTAGCAAAGAGCTCCTACAATGAGCAGTTCTTC. Its protein product is CASSAQLAKSSYNEQFF.

V is TRBV9 and J is TRBJ1-4; tentatively, D is TRBD1 (6 bases). The germline V gene has CDR1 SGDLS and CDR2 YYNGEE. The CDR3 length is 15 residues. Trimming stripped 0 bases from V and 7 bases from J, with 13 bases between. CDR3: CASSVAGTRSEKLFF. DNA for the CDR3: TGTGCCAGCAGCGTAGCGGGGACAAGGAGTGAAAAACTGTTTTTT.

In this sample, this clone turned up once. V and J are TRBV4-2 and TRBJ1-5; a possible D gene is TRBD1 (5 bases). This CDR3 has 14 amino acids. The germline V gene has CDR1 LGHNA and CDR2 YNFKEQ. The germline V and J ends were trimmed by 4 bases and 5 bases, with 12 bases remaining between them. The CDR3 DNA sequence: TGTGCCAGCAGCCTAGGGCAGGGCGATCAGCCCCAGCATTTT. Residues: CASSLGQGDQPQHF.

This clone was picked up a small number of times. V gene TRBV10-3 combines with J gene TRBJ2-7, with unresolved D. Germline CDR1 and CDR2: ENHRY and SYGVKD. Trimming took 3 bases from V and 3 from J, leaving 6 bases between them. The CDR3 sequence is 12 residues long. CDR3 in DNA: TGTGCCATCAGTGACCACAGCTACGAGCAGTACGTC. Its translation is CAISDHSYEQYV.

This chain uses TRBV19 with TRBJ1-2, with 10 bases lining up with TRBD1. The junction had 0 bases not matched to a gene; V was cut back by 1 base and J by 4 bases. From germline, CDR1 is LNHDA and CDR2 SQIVND (reference sequence). The CDR3 spans 14 residues. As DNA, the CDR3 is TGTGCCAGTAGTATAGGGACAGGGGGCTATGGCTACACCTTC. Translation: CASSIGTGGYGYTF.

This chain uses TRBV7-3 with TRBJ2-7; the match to TRBD1 covers 8 bases. The CDR3 loop spans 15 amino acids. Germline V gene lookup returns CDR1 SGHTA and CDR2 FQGTGA. With V trimmed by 3 bases and J by 3 bases, 7 bases remained unmatched. DNA for the CDR3: TGTGCCAGCAGCTTGACCCGGGACAGGAGCTACGAGCAGTACTTC. As protein: CASSLTRDRSYEQYF.

The V and J genes are TRBV5-1 and TRBJ2-3; 12 bases align to TRBD2. The CDR3 covers 17 residues. Trimming at V came to 0 bases and at J to 2 bases, leaving 4 bases not matched to a gene. Germline CDR1 reads SGHRS; CDR2 reads YFSETQ. The CDR3 reads CASSLEGTSGFTDTQYF. The CDR3 DNA is TGCGCCAGCAGCTTGGAGGGGACTAGCGGGTTCACAGATACGCAGTATTTT.

V gene TRBV10-3 combines with J gene TRBJ2-7; TRBD1 agrees at 7 bases. Germline values: CDR1 ENHRY, CDR2 SYGVKD. The CDR3 has 13 residues. Trimming at V came to 10 bases and at J to 0 bases, leaving 6 bases not matched to a gene. The chain's CDR3 is CATHRDSSYEQYV. The CDR3 DNA sequence: TGTGCCACCCACCGGGACAGCTCCTACGAGCAGTACGTC.

The genes are TRBV3-1 (or the pseudogene TRBV3-2) and TRBJ1-4, with 12 bases that match TRBD1. With V trimmed by 5 bases and J by 7 bases, 17 bases remained unmatched. CDR3 length equals 19 residues. CDR1 is LGHDT and CDR2 is YNNKEL in the germline V gene (reference sequence). The CDR3 nucleotides read TGTGCCAGCAGCTTCGGACCGGGACAGGGGGCTCTTGGTGGTGAAAAACTGTTTTTT. Translation: CASSFGPGQGALGGEKLFF.

V usage is TRBV11-3 and J usage is TRBJ2-2; TRBD1 aligns across 8 bases. The V and J ends lost 5 bases and 8 bases, in that order; junction bases with no gene match: 10. This CDR3 is 15 amino acids long. CDR1 is SGHNT, CDR2 YENEEA, per germline. DNA for the CDR3: TGTGCCAGCAGCCTCGGACAGGGAGTTTCAGGGGAGCTGTTTTTT. Translating gives CASSLGQGVSGELFF.

The chain is built from TRBV18 and TRBJ1-5; D is unresolved. Germline loops: CDR1 KGHSH, CDR2 LQKENI. V was pared by 5 bases and J by 0 bases, with 8 bases between. The CDR3 sequence is 14 residues long. Here the CDR3 DNA reads TGTGCCAGCTCAGCTACGGGTAGCAATCAGCCCCAGCATTTT. This translates into CASSATGSNQPQHF.

The V and J genes are TRBV30 and TRBJ1-4, with TRBD1 matching 9 bases. This CDR3 has 14 amino acids. The junction had 1 base not matched to a gene; V was cut back by 0 bases and J by 5 bases. The germline CDR1 and CDR2 sequences are GTSNPN and SVGIG (reference sequence). CDR3 region: CAWSVGTGNEKLFF. The CDR3 nucleotides read TGTGCCTGGAGTGTGGGGACAGGGAATGAAAAACTGTTTTTT. Complete variable domain (other parts from reference TRBV30 and TRBJ1-4): SQTIHQWPATLVQPVGSPLSLECTVEGTSNPNLYWYRQAAGRGLQLLFYSVGIGQISSEVPQNLSASRPQDRQFILSSKKLLLSDSGFYLCAWSVGTGNEKLFFGSGTQLSVL.

The chain uses TRBV28 and TRBJ2-7; TRBD2 matches at 14 bases. There are 17 residues in the CDR3. J was trimmed by 6 bases and V by 5 bases; bases with no gene match: 12. Germline CDR1 reads MDHEN; CDR2 reads SYDVKM. The CDR3 nucleotides read TGTGCCAGCAGTCTTTCCGGGGGACTAGCGGGAGACCGCGAGCAGTACGTC. Its protein product is CASSLSGGLAGDREQYV.

The chain couples TRBV10-3 to TRBJ1-2; D gene unclear. Germline lookup yields CDR1 ENHRY and CDR2 SYGVKD. The CDR3 loop spans 16 amino acids. With 2 bases removed from V and 5 bases from J, the gap between germline ends came to 18 bases. The CDR3 DNA is TGTGCCATCAGTGAGCGAAGCTCTGCTGCCTCTTATGGCTACACCTTC. It translates to CAISERSSAASYGYTF.

The V gene is TRBV30, the J gene TRBJ2-5; 7 nucleotides line up with TRBD2. The CDR3 covers 13 residues. The germline V gene has CDR1 GTSNPN and CDR2 SVGIG (reference sequence). V shed 0 bases and J 5 bases; nucleotides not matched to a gene: 3. CDR3 DNA sequence: TGTGCCTGGAGTGTAGGGGAGGGTGAGACCCAGTACTTC. Its protein product is CAWSVGEGETQYF.

The chain joins TRBV30 to TRBJ1-3, with D unresolved. Deletions cut 1 base from V and 0 bases from J, with 7 bases between. The CDR3 totals 14 residues. Germline CDR1 and CDR2: GTSNPN and SVGIG (reference sequence). Here the CDR3 DNA reads TGTGCCTGGAGTGGAGGGCGCTCTGGAAACACCATATATTTT. Its translation: CAWSGGRSGNTIYF.

V usage is TRBV3-1 (or the pseudogene TRBV3-2) and J usage is TRBJ2-7; 8 bases agree with TRBD1. The CDR3 is 15 residues long. The J segment lost 2 bases and the V segment lost 0 bases, leaving 3 bases of the junction unmatched. Germline loops: CDR1 LGHDT, CDR2 YNNKEL (reference sequence). CDR3 DNA: TGTGCCAGCAGCCAAGAGTGGACAGGGACCTACGAGCAGTACTTC. Amino acid sequence: CASSQEWTGTYEQYF.

The chain recombines TRBV7-2 with TRBJ1-2, with 8 bases matching TRBD1. The length of the CDR3 is 18 residues. V shed 2 bases and J 4 bases; nucleotides not matched to a gene: 15. Germline CDR1 reads SGHTA; CDR2 reads FQGNSA. The CDR3 DNA sequence: TGTGCCAGCAGCTTAAGGGTTGGCAGGGGGCGTTTCCCCTATGGCTACACCTTC. Translation: CASSLRVGRGRFPYGYTF.

The chain joins TRBV2 to TRBJ2-5; 8 positions agree with TRBD2. Germline CDR1 is SNHLY and CDR2 is FYNNEI. Germline trimming cut 3 bases from V and 1 base from J; bases unmatched to any gene: 4. The CDR3 is 15 residues long. The CDR3 reads CASSDSGGIQETQYF. Written as DNA, the CDR3 is TGTGCCAGCAGTGATTCGGGGGGGATCCAAGAGACCCAGTACTTC. The full variable domain, completed using reference TRBV2 and TRBJ2-5, is EPEVTQTPSHQVTQMGQEVILRCVPISNHLYFYWYRQILGQKVEFLVSFYNNEISEKSEIFDDQFSVERPDGSNFTLKIRSTKLEDSAMYFCASSDSGGIQETQYFGPGTRLLVL.

The chain has TRBV20-1 and TRBJ1-6, with 9 bases aligning to TRBD1. V lost 3 bases, J lost 10 bases, and 13 bases stayed unmatched. CDR3 length equals 16 residues. CDR1 DFQATT and CDR2 SNEGSKA come from the germline V gene (reference sequence). The DNA of the CDR3 is TGCAGTGCTAGTCTCCCGGACAGGGGTAGAGGGTCACCCCTCCACTTT. Its translation: CSASLPDRGRGSPLHF.

The rearrangement links TRBV5-1 to TRBJ1-1; no clear D gene. The CDR3 length is 16 residues. The germline V gene encodes CDR1 SGHRS and CDR2 YFSETQ. Trimming stripped 0 bases from V and 0 bases from J, with 12 bases between. CDR3 region: CASSLALSVMNTEAFF. The CDR3 bases are TGCGCCAGCAGCTTGGCCTTATCCGTTATGAACACTGAAGCTTTCTTT.

In its sample, this clone was seen once. The chain employs TRBV2 and TRBJ2-1, with TRBD1 matching 9 bases. The V segment lost 3 bases and the J segment 9 bases; nucleotides outside the gene matches: 9. CDR3 size: 15 residues. Germline V gene sequence: CDR1 SNHLY, CDR2 FYNNEI. This chain's CDR3 is CASSEGQGGFAEQFF. The CDR3, as DNA: TGTGCCAGCAGTGAGGGACAGGGAGGGTTTGCTGAGCAGTTCTTC.

This chain joins TRBV5-1 and TRBJ1-1; 9 bases are a match to TRBD1. The germline V gene has CDR1 SGHRS and CDR2 YFSETQ. This CDR3 has 19 amino acids. The V and J ends lost 1 base and 2 bases, in that order; junction bases with no gene match: 15. CDR3 bases: TGCGCCAGCAGCTTGTTGTTCGGGACAGGGCTAACACCTAACACTGAAGCTTTCTTT. Its protein product is CASSLLFGTGLTPNTEAFF.

The DNA for the CDR3 is TGTGCCAGCATAACAGGCTCTGGAAACACCATATATTTT. Encoded protein: CASITGSGNTIYF. The J gene is TRBJ1-3, the V gene TRBV6-1, with D perhaps TRBD1 (5 bases). Germline lookup yields CDR1 MNHNS and CDR2 SASEGT. V was pared by 7 bases and J by 0 bases, with 7 bases between. The CDR3 covers 13 residues.

This clone showed up just a few times. CDR3 DNA: TGTGCCAGCAGCCGAGGGGCAGGGGGCAGGGGCTACACCTTC. Translating gives CASSRGAGGRGYTF. The chain carries TRBV3-1 (or the pseudogene TRBV3-2) and TRBJ1-2; 8 bases are shared with TRBD1. The CDR3 is 14 amino acids. The V and J ends lost 4 bases and 8 bases, in that order; junction bases with no gene match: 9. The germline V gene has CDR1 LGHDT and CDR2 YNNKEL (reference sequence).

The chain has TRBV9 and TRBJ2-2, with D possibly matching TRBD2 (5 bases). V dropped 2 bases and J dropped 6 bases, with 17 bases sitting between them. CDR1 and CDR2 (germline): SGDLS, YYNGEE. The CDR3 length is 16 residues. The CDR3: CASSVGEGKSSGELFF. For the CDR3, the DNA is TGTGCCAGCAGCGTCGGCGAGGGAAAGAGTTCCGGGGAGCTGTTTTTT.

This clone occurred once. V and J are TRBV29-1 and TRBJ2-7; D unclear. Germline CDR1 and CDR2: SQVTM and ANQGSEA. The CDR3 has 13 residues. Trimming shortened V by 4 bases and J by 0 bases, and 10 bases separated the two germline ends. The CDR3 is CSVGRPSSYEQYF. CDR3 in DNA: TGCAGCGTTGGGCGGCCGAGCTCCTACGAGCAGTACTTC.

This clone came up a few times. The J gene is TRBJ2-2, the V gene TRBV25-1, with 12 bases matching TRBD2. Germline V gene data show CDR1 as MGHDK and CDR2 as SYGVNS. CDR3 length: 16 amino acids. Germline trimming cut 2 bases from V and 4 bases from J; bases unmatched to any gene: 2. The CDR3: CASSEGLAGLTGELFF. In nucleotides, the CDR3 is TGTGCCAGCAGTGAAGGACTAGCGGGGCTCACCGGGGAGCTGTTTTTT. The whole variable domain, filled in from reference TRBV25-1 and TRBJ2-2, reads EADIYQTPRYLVIGTGKKITLECSQTMGHDKMYWYQQDPGMELHLIHYSYGVNSTEKGDLSSESTVSRIRTEHFPLTLESARPSHTSQYLCASSEGLAGLTGELFFGEGSRLTVL.